This T cell receptor beta chain was found in a study of T cell responses to AZD1222 COVID-19 vaccine. Findings of the study overall: Only after the peak T cell response were repertoires sampled. Donors were largely white British and mainly female; clonal diversity was possibly underestimated. Rises in breadth and depth of Spike-specific TCRs came after two AZD1222 doses. Spike-spanning, vaccine-associated CD4 TCRs were dominant at 160-218 and 743-854.

Trimming pared 7 bases from V and 5 bases from J, leaving 11 bases between. The CDR3 runs 11 residues. Germline CDR1 and CDR2: SQVTM and ANQGSEA. Sequencing used immunoSEQ multiplex PCR; TCRdb keeps in-frame clones, though not all of them. The data show around 95,000 clones, roughly 90% seen once. With respect to this clone: What it binds is unknown.

V usage is TRBV29-1 and J usage is TRBJ2-5; D call uncertain. The source material was peripheral blood, sampled on day 0 of AZD1222 vaccination. The clonotype was recovered from an adult in good health. The CDR3 bases are TGCAGCGCCGAGATGGGGGAGACCCAGTACTTC. Translating gives CSAEMGETQYF.